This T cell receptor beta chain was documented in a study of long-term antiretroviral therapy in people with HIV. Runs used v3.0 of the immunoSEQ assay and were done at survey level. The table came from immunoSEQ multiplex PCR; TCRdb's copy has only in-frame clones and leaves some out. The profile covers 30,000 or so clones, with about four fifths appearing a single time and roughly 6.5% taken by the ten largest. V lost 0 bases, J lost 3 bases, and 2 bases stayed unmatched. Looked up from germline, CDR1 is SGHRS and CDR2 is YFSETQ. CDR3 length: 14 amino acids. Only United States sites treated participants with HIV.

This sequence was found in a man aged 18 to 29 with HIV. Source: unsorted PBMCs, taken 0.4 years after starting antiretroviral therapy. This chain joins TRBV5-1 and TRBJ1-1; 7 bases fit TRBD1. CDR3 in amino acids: CASSLAGGDTEAFF. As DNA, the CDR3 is TGCGCCAGCAGCTTGGCAGGGGGTGACACTGAAGCTTTCTTT. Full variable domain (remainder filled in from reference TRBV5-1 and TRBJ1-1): KAGVTQTPRYLIKTRGQQVTLSCSPISGHRSVSWYQQTPGQGLQFLFEYFSETQRNKGNFPGRFSGRQFSNSRSEMNVSTLELGDSALYLCASSLAGGDTEAFFGQGTRLTVV.